The 10 T cell receptor beta chains below come from one sample, sequenced in a study of CD8+CD57+ T cells in acquired aplastic anemia. It was genomic DNA that served as the template for profiling TCR beta VDJ and CDR3. TCRdb passed the reads through MiXCR, listing each CDR3 protein once. The data contain 250,000 to 350,000 distinct CDR3 sequences, roughly 59% of them singletons. Whoever was chosen for sequencing had shown CD8+CD57+ cell expansion by flow cytometry. The sample comprised sorted CD4+, CD8+, or CD8+CD57+ T cells (not recorded which) from PBMCs. The receptors come from a human donor with aplastic anemia.

The V call is TRBV19, the J call TRBJ1-2, with a weak D call TRBD1 (6 bases). The germline CDR1 and CDR2 sequences are LNHDA and SQIVND (reference sequence). This CDR3 region has 14 residues. V was clipped by 8 bases and J by 0 bases, with 13 bases between them. The CDR3 coding sequence is TGTGCCAGTCACCGGGGGCCAGCTAACTATGGCTACACCTTC. Translating it yields CASHRGPANYGYTF.

CDR3 region: CASSPRGGIGYGYTF. CDR3 nucleotides: TGTGCCAGCAGCCCAAGGGGAGGGATTGGTTATGGCTACACCTTC. The V and J genes are TRBV12-3 or TRBV12-4 and TRBJ1-2; tentative D call: TRBD1 (5 bases). The ends were cut back, 6 bases at V and 5 bases at J, with 19 bases in the middle. The CDR3 covers 15 residues.

This clonotype showed up many times. J is TRBJ1-1 and V is TRBV12-3 or TRBV12-4; D might be TRBD1 (5 bases). The CDR3 has 14 residues. The ends were cut back, 5 bases at V and 5 bases at J, with 15 bases in the middle. The CDR3 nucleotides read TGTGCCAGCAGTCAAGGGCTCCGGGGGACTGAAGCTTTCTTT. Residues: CASSQGLRGTEAFF.

In regard to this clonotype: Compared with germline, one end of the junction differs, possibly owing to a read error. This chain joins TRBV19 and TRBJ2-1; D ambiguous. This CDR3 comprises 14 residues. Germline CDR1 and CDR2: LNHDA and SQIVND (reference sequence). The CDR3 reads CASKVSHSYNEQFF. CDR3 DNA sequence: TGCGCCAGTAAGGTGTCCCACTCCTACAATGAGCAGTTCTTC.

This clonotype came up many times. The chain couples TRBV19 to TRBJ1-6; the D is unclear. V lost 7 bases and J lost 5, with 15 bases in between. This CDR3 spans 15 amino acids. Germline V gene lookup returns CDR1 LNHDA and CDR2 SQIVND (reference sequence). CDR3: CASNRGQFDNSPLHF. Written as DNA, the CDR3 is TGTGCCAGTAACCGTGGCCAATTTGATAATTCACCCCTCCACTTT. The full variable domain, in which reference TRBV19 and TRBJ1-6 provide the parts outside the CDR3, is DGGITQSPKYLFRKEGQNVTLSCEQNLNHDAMYWYRQDPGQGLRLIYYSQIVNDFQKGDIAEGYSVSREKKESFPLTVTSAQKNPTAFYLCASNRGQFDNSPLHFGNGTRLTVT.

This clonotype showed up just a few times. The chain uses TRBV9 and TRBJ2-5; the D gene is possibly TRBD1 (5 bases). Trimming took off 0 bases at V and 0 bases at J, with 9 bases between the two ends. The CDR3 is made up of 15 amino acids. The germline CDR1 and CDR2 sequences are SGDLS and YYNGEE. CDR3 in amino acids: CASSVGQGYQETQYF. CDR3 bases: TGTGCCAGCAGCGTAGGTCAGGGATACCAAGAGACCCAGTACTTC.

The chain has TRBV24-1 and TRBJ2-3; 12 nucleotides agree with TRBD2. The germline gives CDR1 KGHDR, CDR2 SFDVKD. The CDR3 is 15 amino acids. V shed 7 bases, J shed 3 bases, and the junction held 4 bases outside the gene matches. This CDR3 is CATSETSGRTDTQYF. As DNA, the CDR3 is TGTGCCACCAGCGAGACTAGCGGGAGAACAGATACGCAGTATTTT.

A note on this clonotype: The junction departs from the called germline gene at one end, perhaps through a read error. The V and J genes are TRBV7-9 and TRBJ2-5; tentative D call: TRBD1 (6 bases). Germline CDR1 and CDR2: SEHNR and FQNEAQ (reference sequence). CDR3 length: 15 amino acids. The CDR3 is CASSPVGRGRETQYF. CDR3 DNA: TGTGCTAGCAGCCCGGTTGGCAGGGGACGGGAGACCCAGTACTTC.

This clonotype was picked up one time. The chain recombines TRBV7-3 with TRBJ2-7, with 12 bases lining up with TRBD1. Germline CDR1 and CDR2: SGHTA and FQGTGA. Trimming at V came to 5 bases and at J to 3 bases, leaving 11 bases not matched to a gene. This CDR3 contains 17 residues. This CDR3 is CASSVGTGGLYFYEQYF. Here the CDR3 DNA reads TGTGCCAGCAGCGTAGGGACAGGGGGCCTTTACTTCTACGAGCAGTACTTC. The complete variable domain, with remaining parts taken from reference TRBV7-3 and TRBJ2-7, reads GAGVSQTPSNKVTEKGKYVELRCDPISGHTALYWYRQSLGQGPEFLIYFQGTGAADDSGLPNDRFFAVRPEGSVSTLKIQRTERGDSAVYLCASSVGTGGLYFYEQYFGPGTRLTVT.

This clonotype was recorded a few times. The chain links TRBV29-1 to TRBJ1-1, with no clear D. Germline CDR1 and CDR2: SQVTM and ANQGSEA. CDR3 size: 14 residues. With 7 bases removed from V and 2 bases from J, the gap between germline ends came to 17 bases. The CDR3 loop reads CSGGTGRANTEAFF. The DNA of the CDR3 is TGCAGCGGCGGAACGGGGAGGGCCAACACTGAAGCTTTCTTT.